Reported below is one T cell receptor beta chain. Its antigen is still unknown. No base-level quality is on record; no much larger clone is a single base apart. Patients with a history of autoimmune disease or receiving systemic immunosuppression were excluded from the trial. Peripheral blood for TCR sequencing was collected from all dose cohorts at baseline, on cycle 4 day 1, and on cycle 7 day 1. The samples were taken from a phase I, first-in-human, multicenter, open-label dose-escalation trial of ivuxolimab. Adults with locally advanced or metastatic melanoma, renal cell carcinoma, hepatocellular carcinoma or head and neck squamous cell carcinoma were enrolled in the trial. Before TCR sequencing, CD4+ T cells and CD8+ T cells from peripheral blood were sorted into separate populations. The V end gives up 4 bases and the J end 5 bases, leaving 5 bases in the junction not matched to a gene. The CDR1 and CDR2 encoded by the germline V gene (reference sequence) are SGHNT and YYREEE. The CDR3 covers 14 residues, taking in both the cysteine and the phenylalanine. This entry keeps only the CDR3 DNA: 42 bases, framed from base 1.

Genomic DNA was extracted from sorted cells for sequencing of the TCRbeta CDR3 region. The immunoSEQ Assay was used for sequencing of TCRbeta CDR3 regions. TCRdb took over this immuneACCESS table, retaining in-frame rearrangements with V and J assigned. Such tables are incomplete; in checked studies, under half of the missing clones stem from an unresolved V gene, and the remainder is unexplained. In this sample the table shows about 54,000 clones, 88% of which occur a single time. The ten most abundant clones make up about 3.5% of the sample. This sample stems from a study of OX40 agonist ivuxolimab in advanced cancers. The study in broad terms: Ivuxolimab, which targeted the costimulatory receptor OX40 (CD134), was an agonistic, fully human IgG2 monoclonal antibody. Prior anti-PD-1, anti-PD-L1 or anti-CTLA-4 therapy was permitted, and checkpoint inhibitors had been received by under 50% of dose-escalation patients. Intravenous ivuxolimab was administered to patients every 2 weeks at six dose levels: 0.01, 0.1, 0.3, 1.5, 3 and 10 mg/kg. The purpose of peripheral TCRbeta sequencing was to test whether ivuxolimab changed TCR sequence diversity and led to clonal T-cell expansion. In the dose-escalation cohort, approximately 83% of patients were male, and the mean age was approximately 60 years with a range of about 20 to 80. The paper reports the monotherapy dose-escalation portion (N = 52 patients) of the phase I ivuxolimab trial. Partial responses were achieved by three dose-escalation patients, of whom one had hepatocellular carcinoma and two had cutaneous melanoma. Of the roughly 51 dose-escalation patients, hepatocellular carcinoma was present in roughly 19, melanoma in roughly 15, renal cell carcinoma in 9 and head and neck cancer in 9. The research as a whole found: The antigen specificity of the clonally expanded peripheral T cells was not determined. In the 0.1-3.0 mg/kg groups, partial responders had among the lowest normalized peripheral clonal expansion, particularly in CD8+ T cells. Low levels of normalized T-cell clonal expansion were also seen in some patients who did not respond. At doses of 0.1 to 3.0 mg/kg, clonal expansion of both CD4+ and CD8+ T cells in blood was seen between baseline and week 6. On average, CD8+ T cells showed more expanded clones than CD4+ T cells after ivuxolimab.

In this chain, TRBV5-4 is recombined with TRBJ1-4; 7 of the junction bases match TRBD1. This TCR was recovered from an adult with an advanced solid tumor such as melanoma, head and neck, liver or kidney cancer. Sequencing was performed on CD4+ or CD8+ T cells sorted from blood, taken in a trial of the OX40 agonist ivuxolimab. The nucleotide sequence is TGTGCCAGCAGCAGGACAGGTCGGAATGAAAAACTGTTTTTT. Translated, it gives CASSRTGRNEKLFF.